This T cell receptor beta chain came from a study of a mutant IDH1 vaccine in newly diagnosed glioma. Across the whole study: Treated patients showed a male proportion of roughly 62%, a female proportion of approximately 40%, and a mean age of around 39 years. Therapy received beforehand was radiotherapy, temozolomide, or both, with most patients given both.

Profiling relied on immunoSEQ multiplex PCR, and the TCRdb table lists in-frame clones only, not all of them. Of tens of thousands of clones listed, about 85% were seen once; the top ten hold around 5%. For this clone: The antigen is undetermined. One junction end does not reproduce the germline sequence, and a read error may be involved.

Study-level findings and limits: Most patients, 93.3%, showed vaccine-induced immune responses.

Time point denoted: baseline, week 1 (first vaccination visit). Indicated treatment: pre-vaccination baseline after standard-of-care therapy. The input for sequencing was PBMCs, taken from a glioma patient treated with radiotherapy, temozolomide or both. The source is a woman in her forties with glioma.

The CDR3 sequence is CAISEGRADF. The CDR3 DNA sequence: TGTGCCATCAGTGAGGGAAGAGCAGACTTC. This chain uses TRBV10-3 with TRBJ2-7; D not resolved. Germline CDR1 ENHRY, CDR2 SYGVKD. The CDR3 loop spans 10 amino acids.